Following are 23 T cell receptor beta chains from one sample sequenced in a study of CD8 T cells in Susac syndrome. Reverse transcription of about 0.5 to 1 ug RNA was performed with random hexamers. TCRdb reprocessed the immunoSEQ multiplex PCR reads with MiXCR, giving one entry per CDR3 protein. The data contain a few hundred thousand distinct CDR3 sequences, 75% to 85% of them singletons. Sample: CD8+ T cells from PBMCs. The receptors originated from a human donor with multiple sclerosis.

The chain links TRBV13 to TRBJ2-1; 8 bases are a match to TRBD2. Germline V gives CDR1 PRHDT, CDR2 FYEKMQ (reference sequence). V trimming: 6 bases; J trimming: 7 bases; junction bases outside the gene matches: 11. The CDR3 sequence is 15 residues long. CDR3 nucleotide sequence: TGTGCCAGCAGGGTAAGCGGGAGCCCCGGGAATGAGCAGTTCTTC. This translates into CASRVSGSPGNEQFF.

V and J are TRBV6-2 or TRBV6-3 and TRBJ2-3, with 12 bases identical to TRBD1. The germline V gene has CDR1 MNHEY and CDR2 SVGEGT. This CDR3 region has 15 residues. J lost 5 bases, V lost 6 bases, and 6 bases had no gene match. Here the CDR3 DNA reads TGTGCCAGCAGCCTAGGGACAGGGGGCAGAGATACGCAGTATTTT. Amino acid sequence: CASSLGTGGRDTQYF.

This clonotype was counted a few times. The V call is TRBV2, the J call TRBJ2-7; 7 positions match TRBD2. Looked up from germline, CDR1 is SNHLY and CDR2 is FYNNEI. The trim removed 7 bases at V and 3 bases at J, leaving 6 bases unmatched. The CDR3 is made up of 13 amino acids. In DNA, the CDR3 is TGTGCCAGCAACCCGGGAGGTGTCTACGAGCAGTACTTC. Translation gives CASNPGGVYEQYF.

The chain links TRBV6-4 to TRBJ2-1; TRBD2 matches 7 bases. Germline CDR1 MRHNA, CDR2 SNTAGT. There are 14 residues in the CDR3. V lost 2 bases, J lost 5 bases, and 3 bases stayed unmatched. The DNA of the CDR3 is TGTGCCAGCAGTGACGGAGCGGGAAACAATGAGCAGTTCTTC. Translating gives CASSDGAGNNEQFF.

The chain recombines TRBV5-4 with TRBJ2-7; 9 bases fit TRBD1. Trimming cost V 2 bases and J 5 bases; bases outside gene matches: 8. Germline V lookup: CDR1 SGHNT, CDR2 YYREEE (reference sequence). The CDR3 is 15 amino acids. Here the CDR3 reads CASSLQPGQGDEQYF. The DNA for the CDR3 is TGTGCCAGCAGCTTACAACCGGGACAGGGTGACGAGCAGTACTTC. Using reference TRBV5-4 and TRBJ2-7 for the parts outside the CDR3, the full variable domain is ETGVTQSPTHLIKTRGQQVTLRCSSQSGHNTVSWYQQALGQGPQFIFQYYREEENGRGNFPPRFSGLQFPNYSSELNVNALELDDSALYLCASSLQPGQGDEQYFGPGTRLTVT.

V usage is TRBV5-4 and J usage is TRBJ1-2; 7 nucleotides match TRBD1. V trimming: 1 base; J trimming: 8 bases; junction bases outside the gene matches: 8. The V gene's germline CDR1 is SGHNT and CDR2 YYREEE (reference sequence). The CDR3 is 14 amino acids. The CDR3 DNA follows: TGTGCCAGCAGCTTGAGTGAGGGGGCCGGGGGCTACACCTTC. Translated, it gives CASSLSEGAGGYTF.

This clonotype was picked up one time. The CDR3 sequence: CATSDLASRYTF. In nucleotides, the CDR3 is TGTGCCACCAGTGATTTGGCCAGTCGCTACACCTTC. The rearrangement joins TRBV24-1 to TRBJ1-2; no clear D. CDR3 length: 12 residues. Trimming pared 0 bases from V and 9 bases from J, leaving 7 bases between. Germline V gene sequence: CDR1 KGHDR, CDR2 SFDVKD.

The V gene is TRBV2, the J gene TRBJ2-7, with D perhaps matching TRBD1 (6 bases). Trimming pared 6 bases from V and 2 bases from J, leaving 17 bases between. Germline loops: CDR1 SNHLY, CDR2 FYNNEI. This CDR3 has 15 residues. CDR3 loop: CASRASPGHPYEQYF. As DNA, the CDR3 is TGTGCCAGCAGGGCCTCGCCGGGACACCCCTACGAGCAGTACTTC.

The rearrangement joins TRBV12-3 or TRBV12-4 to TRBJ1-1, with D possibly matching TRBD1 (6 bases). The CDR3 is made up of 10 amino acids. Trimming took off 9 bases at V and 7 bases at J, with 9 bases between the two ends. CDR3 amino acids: CARAGVEAFF. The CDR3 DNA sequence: TGTGCCAGGGCAGGGGTTGAAGCTTTCTTT.

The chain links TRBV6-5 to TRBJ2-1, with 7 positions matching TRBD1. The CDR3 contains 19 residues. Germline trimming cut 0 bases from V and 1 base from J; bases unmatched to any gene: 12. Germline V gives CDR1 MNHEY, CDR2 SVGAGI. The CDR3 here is CASSYSGTVEKGSYNEQFF. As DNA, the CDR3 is TGTGCCAGCAGTTACTCGGGGACAGTCGAGAAGGGGTCCTACAATGAGCAGTTCTTC.

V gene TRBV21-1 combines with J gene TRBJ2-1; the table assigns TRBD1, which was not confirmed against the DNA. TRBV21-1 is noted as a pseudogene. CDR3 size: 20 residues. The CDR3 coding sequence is TGTGCCAGCAGCTTTCTTCACCCTACTCAAGGGGAGGAACTACACAATGAGCAGTTCTTC. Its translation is CASSFLHPTQGEELHNEQFF.

CDR3 amino acids: CASNPRRLAKADTQYF. CDR3 in DNA: TGTGCCAGCAACCCTCGGAGACTAGCGAAGGCAGATACGCAGTATTTT. The rearrangement uses TRBV27 and TRBJ2-3, with TRBD2 identical over 8 bases. J gave up 4 bases and V 7 bases, and 13 bases lay outside the gene matches. CDR1 MNHEY and CDR2 SMNVEV come from the germline V gene (reference sequence). CDR3 size: 16 residues.

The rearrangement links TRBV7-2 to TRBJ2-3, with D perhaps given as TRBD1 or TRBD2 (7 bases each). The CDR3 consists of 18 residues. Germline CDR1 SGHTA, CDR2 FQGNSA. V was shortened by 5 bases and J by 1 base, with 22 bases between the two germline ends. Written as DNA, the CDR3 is TGTGCCAGCAGCCTAAGGGGGCGGCGGGAGCGGGGCACAGATACGCAGTATTTT. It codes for CASSLRGRRERGTDTQYF.

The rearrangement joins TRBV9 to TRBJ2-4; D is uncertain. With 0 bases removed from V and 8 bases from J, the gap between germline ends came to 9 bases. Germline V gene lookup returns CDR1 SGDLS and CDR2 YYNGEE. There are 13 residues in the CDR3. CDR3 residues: CASSVDSPDIQYF. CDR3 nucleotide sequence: TGTGCCAGCAGCGTAGACTCACCCGACATTCAGTACTTC.

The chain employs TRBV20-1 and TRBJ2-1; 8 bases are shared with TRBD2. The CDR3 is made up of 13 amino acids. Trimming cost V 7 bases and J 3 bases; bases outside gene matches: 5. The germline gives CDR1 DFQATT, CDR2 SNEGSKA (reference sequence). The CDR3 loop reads CSVAGGFYNEQFF. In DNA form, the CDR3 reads TGCAGTGTCGCGGGAGGCTTCTACAATGAGCAGTTCTTC.

DNA of the CDR3: TGCGCCAGCAGGGCCCCGGGGCAGCCGATCCACGAGCAGTACTTC. The encoded protein is CASRAPGQPIHEQYF. The V and J genes are TRBV4-1 and TRBJ2-7; D could derive from TRBD1 or TRBD2 (5 bases each). The V end lost 6 bases, the J end lost 5 bases, and 20 bases lay between the germline ends. Looked up from germline, CDR1 is MGHRA and CDR2 is YSYEKL. This CDR3 is 15 amino acids long.

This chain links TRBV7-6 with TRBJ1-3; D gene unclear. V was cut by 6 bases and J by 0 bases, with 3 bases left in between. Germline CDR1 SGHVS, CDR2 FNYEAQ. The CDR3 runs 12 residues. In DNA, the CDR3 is TGTGCCAGCAGGGACTCTGGAAACACCATATATTTT. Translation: CASRDSGNTIYF.

CDR3 loop: CASAQGIEQYF. Written as DNA, the CDR3 is TGTGCTAGTGCACAGGGGATCGAGCAGTACTTC. This chain connects TRBV19 to TRBJ2-7, with TRBD1 matching over 7 bases. Germline loops: CDR1 LNHDA, CDR2 SQIVND (reference sequence). The CDR3 has 11 amino acids.

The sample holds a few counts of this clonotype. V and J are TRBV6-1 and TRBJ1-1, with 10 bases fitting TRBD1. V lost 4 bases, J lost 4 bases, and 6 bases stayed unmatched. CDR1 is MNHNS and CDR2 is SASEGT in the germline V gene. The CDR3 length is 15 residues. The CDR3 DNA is TGTGCCAGCAGTGCGTCCGGGACAGGGGTCACTGAAGCTTTCTTT. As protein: CASSASGTGVTEAFF.

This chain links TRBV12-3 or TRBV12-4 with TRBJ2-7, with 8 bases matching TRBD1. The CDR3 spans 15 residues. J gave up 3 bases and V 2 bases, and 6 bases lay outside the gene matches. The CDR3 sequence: CASSLRTGRLYEQYF. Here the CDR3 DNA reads TGTGCCAGCAGTTTAAGGACAGGGCGCCTCTACGAGCAGTACTTC.

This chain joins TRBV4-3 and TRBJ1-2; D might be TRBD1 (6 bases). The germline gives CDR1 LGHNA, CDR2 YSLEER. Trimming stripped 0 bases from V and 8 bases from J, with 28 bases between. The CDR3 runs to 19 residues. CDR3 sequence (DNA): TGCGCCAGCAGCCAAGAAATTAGGGCGCGAGGGGGGCGGGTTGAAGGCTACACCTTC. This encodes CASSQEIRARGGRVEGYTF.

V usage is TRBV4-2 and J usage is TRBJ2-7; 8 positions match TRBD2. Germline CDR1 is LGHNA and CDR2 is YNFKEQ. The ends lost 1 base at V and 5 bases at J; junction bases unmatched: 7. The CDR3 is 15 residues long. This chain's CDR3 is CASSQVPGGVNEQYF. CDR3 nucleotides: TGTGCCAGCAGCCAAGTTCCGGGAGGGGTAAACGAGCAGTACTTC.

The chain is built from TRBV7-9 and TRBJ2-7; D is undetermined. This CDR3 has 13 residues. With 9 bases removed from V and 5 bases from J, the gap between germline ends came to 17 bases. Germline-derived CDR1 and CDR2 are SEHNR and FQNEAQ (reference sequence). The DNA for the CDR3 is TGTGCCAGGACCGCACCTTTAGGACACGAGCAGTACTTC. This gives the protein CARTAPLGHEQYF.